This TCR beta chain was recovered during a study of regulatory T cells in long-lasting Graves disease (dated by TCRdb to about 2021). About the study as a whole: In the newly diagnosed Graves' disease group, patients had been taking antithyroid drugs for less than 3 months. TCR sequencing covered around 13 persistent and roughly 20 newly diagnosed Graves' disease patients, some 35 samples in total. The study was conducted in China and was registered as a clinical trial. Persistent Graves' disease patients were compared with newly diagnosed Graves' disease patients by peripheral blood TCR sequencing and RNA sequencing.

Receptor amplification or capture employed multiplex PCR. TCRdb lists the instrument as Illumina HiSeq 4000. CDR3 regions were amplified by Arm-PCR with iRepertoire HTBI primers to construct TCR beta libraries. PCR products were gel purified before sequencing. As for how the authors treated the data: Across samples, fewer than 70 TRBV and around 15 TRBJ segments were identified and used for gene usage analysis of CDR3 amino acid clonotypes. Filtered high-quality paired reads were merged into contigs using COPE and FqMerger. BLAST was used to align contigs to the IMGT TRBV, TRBD and TRBJ reference genes, and CDR3 was defined following IMGT. Clonotypes above 0.1% frequency were classified as highly expanded clones. Shannon entropy was used to measure repertoire diversity, and the Gini coefficient was used to measure V-J evenness. A clonotype was considered public if more than one individual shared it. The public reads were reanalyzed by TCRdb: fastp trimming at Q25, MiXCR alignment, in-frame beta chains only. Each entry is one CDR3 protein sequence, shown with its most common DNA and genes. The V and J calls shown here were made by TCRdb, not taken from the authors' results. The sample contains fewer than 650,000 distinct CDR3 sequences, less than 20% of them found a single time. Clones ranked in the top ten supply roughly 18% of the sample.

Clipping removes 7 bases from V and 2 bases from J, with 6 as the unmatched junction base count. CDR1 and CDR2 are drawn from the germline V gene: MDHEN, SYDVKM. Inclusive of the bounding cysteine and phenylalanine, the CDR3 is 15 residues long. The retained sequence is limited to the CDR3, 45 bases, with the frame set at the first base. This clonotype was seen only a few times. This receptor's antigen is unknown. The input lacks base qualities; no much larger clone sits a single base away. The paper as a whole reports these results and caveats: Patients with persistent disease shared more public clonotypes (about 3,000) than newly diagnosed patients did (roughly 970). TRBV28, TRBJ1-2 and TRBJ2-5 were preferentially used in persistent disease, while TRBV20-1 and TRBJ2-1 were favored in newly diagnosed disease. Persistent Graves' disease patients showed lower TCR Shannon entropy and fewer highly expanded clones than newly diagnosed patients, suggesting clonal expansion. Sequencing and analysis were restricted to the TCR beta chain. Only peripheral blood was studied, because thyroid tissue, the primary lesion, was inaccessible. The small sample size was acknowledged by the authors as a limitation that may reduce accuracy.

The label giving this sample's time point can be read as: newly diagnosed GD, antithyroid drugs for less than 3 months. RNA was extracted from PBMCs in TRIzol for both TCR sequencing and RNA sequencing. The diagnosis of Graves' disease followed American Thyroid Association guidelines. Recruitment of patients was carried out at an endocrinology department in Xi'an, China. Each patient gave around 9.2 milliliters of peripheral blood, collected in an EDTA anticoagulant tube. Ficoll Paque Plus density gradient separation was used to isolate PBMCs, and no further T cell sorting was done. An Agilent 2100 Bioanalyzer and agarose gel were used to check RNA quality, and a NanoDrop 2000 was used to measure RNA concentration. The same data also went into a second study, on T cells in Graves' hyperthyroidism and ophthalmopathy. As the second study states: Stable Graves' hyperthyroidism was defined as the absence of progression to ophthalmopathy over 18 months of follow-up. The hyperthyroidism patients were between 18 and 65 years old and newly diagnosed, with a disease duration of less than 2 months. The study excluded patients with uncontrolled infections, other autoimmune diseases, pregnancy or lactation. Diagnoses relied on clinical symptoms, serum thyroxine and TRAb, thyroid ultrasound and orbital computed tomography. The first round of RT-PCR for the TCR CDR3 was performed with the HTBI primer set and the Qiagen OneStep RT-PCR kit. Blood samples also contained most of the expanded thyroid clonotypes (frequency above 0.001), which suggests that blood repertoires may reflect thyroid immune responses. In cross-validation, a model built on a 13 V-J signature told ophthalmopathy apart from stable hyperthyroidism with 85% to 90% sensitivity and about 81% specificity, and in testing the same model reached 80%/75%. In validation, the model predicted progression to ophthalmopathy with around 71% sensitivity and roughly 72% specificity, a median of around 6.6 months before onset. To identify TCR V-J signatures that set the groups apart, the researchers used a discovery cohort of more than 95 patients, made up of 40 to 45 with Graves' ophthalmopathy and 55 to 65 with stable Graves' hyperthyroidism. An independent validation cohort of some 18 hyperthyroidism patients and 15 or so patients who later progressed to ophthalmopathy tested prospective prediction of ophthalmopathy. For training and testing, the 110 or so patients in the discovery cohort were randomly divided in a 7:3 ratio. Thyroid tissue and blood T-cell repertoires from several Graves' hyperthyroidism patients were also compared in the study. After blood sampling, hyperthyroidism patients were treated with methimazole at a starting dose of 30 mg daily, and ophthalmopathy patients were treated with high-dose intravenous methylprednisolone. Libraries were constructed in a second round of multiplex PCR, after which size selection and purification were performed. Libraries were sequenced paired-end with 100 bp reads on an Illumina HiSeq2000. SOAPnuke was used to process the raw data, throwing out any read that contained adapters or uncalled bases, had a mean Phred below 15, or lacked an exact constant-primer or identifier match. COPE v1.2.5 was used to merge the high-quality paired reads, and each unique nucleotide sequence was defined as a clonotype. MiTCR v1.1 was used to align the clonotypes against IMGT TRBV, TRBD and TRBJ reference segments. Analysis was restricted to V-J combinations with a frequency above 0.0001, which covered 99.2% of repertoires. The TCS score was defined as the ratio of F50 (clonal expansion) to E x V (chaos), calculated using BLOSUM62-based TCRdist between CDR3 peptides within each V-J. Welch's t-statistics and random forest reduced 514 V-J features to some 14, which were used in a naive Bayes classifier (R e1071). No statistical method was used to fix the sample size in advance, and group allocation was not hidden from the investigators. The paper describes TCR Vbeta CDR3 sequencing of fewer than 150 peripheral blood samples, made up of about 41 ophthalmopathy patients, around 73 hyperthyroidism patients and 17 progressor patients.

Sequenced material: peripheral blood mononuclear cells (PBMCs), taken at new diagnosis, from a patient treated with antithyroid drugs. The chain is made from TRBV28 and TRBJ1-4; the junction holds 8 bases that match TRBD1. The sequence was obtained from a woman aged 25 to 39 with Graves disease. Donor details come from another sample of the same person, matched by shared clones. The sequence in DNA is TGTGCCAGCACCGCGTCAGGGGGCACTAATGAAAAACTGTTTTTT. Its protein product is CASTASGGTNEKLFF. The full variable domain, completed from the reference TRBV28 and TRBJ1-4 proteins outside the CDR3, reads DVKVTQSSRYLVKRTGEKVFLECVQDMDHENMFWYRQDPGLGLRLIYFSYDVKMKEKGDIPEGYSVSREKKERFSLILESASTNQTSMYLCASTASGGTNEKLFFGSGTQLSVL.